This T cell receptor beta chain originates from a study of breast tumors, draining lymph nodes, adjacent tissues. V was clipped by 5 bases and J by 0 bases, with 10 bases between them. From germline, CDR1 is SGHVS and CDR2 FNYEAQ. CDR3 length equals 14 residues. Details on this clonotype: Its antigen remains unidentified. Being one base from a much bigger clone, this may be a read error. The conserved closing phenylalanine or tryptophan is absent in this CDR3, likely reflecting a read error.

Axillary draining lymph nodes of breast cancer patients supplied the node samples. General study findings and limits: Most tumor T cells seemingly derive from lymph node, then expand in tumor. Compared with basal-like, luminal-like tumors shared significantly more repertoire with nontumor tissue.

TCRdb ran MiXCR on the multiplex PCR reads and lists one entry per CDR3 protein. The sample shows about 220,000 distinct CDR3 sequences, less than 40% of them seen only once. Sequences were obtained from axillary lymph node tissue. This clonotype was obtained from a female donor with breast cancer. Some clones in this sample may be carry-over from other donors' samples. This chain links TRBV7-6 with TRBJ2-5; D not resolved. As DNA, the CDR3 is TGTGCCAGCAGCCGAGCTACGTACCAAGAGACCCAGTACCTC. Translated, it gives CASSRATYQETQYL.